This note documents a single TCR beta chain sequence. This CDR3 spans 15 amino acids. Germline CDR1 LGHNA, CDR2 YSLEER. Trimming stripped 0 bases from V and 0 bases from J, with 8 bases between. These data belong to a study of memory CD4+ T cells and cytomegalovirus serostatus. The method was immunoSEQ multiplex PCR; TCRdb's version includes in-frame clones alone and lacks a portion of them. The table shows 50,000 or so clones, with under 90% occurring only once. Single viable CD3+CD4+CD8-CD45RO+ cells were sorted as the memory CD4+ T cells. Source material: memory CD4+ T cells from blood. The clonotype originates from an adult in good health and CMV-seronegative. The chain employs TRBV4-3 and TRBJ1-2; a weak D match, TRBD1 (6 bases). CDR3 in DNA: TGCGCCAGCAGCCAAGACGGACAGTCTAACTATGGCTACACCTTC. Translation gives CASSQDGQSNYGYTF.